One and the same sample provided the 29 T cell receptor beta chains below, sequenced in a study of blood T cells in healthy people across ages. PCR was performed a second time for about 7 to 12 cycles using a sample-barcoded 5' primer and a J-beta primer mix. One entry per CDR3 protein, called by TCRdb with MiXCR from the 5' RACE reads. Of hundreds of thousands of distinct CDR3 sequences listed, 25% to 35% are singletons. Sequenced input: blood. The origin of the receptors is a woman aged 80 or over in good health.

This clonotype was counted at least ten times. With a much larger clone just one base away, this may be a read error. The chain couples TRBV5-6 to TRBJ2-5; TRBD2 aligns across 12 bases. Germline V CDR1 and CDR2: SGHDT, YYEEEE. The V gene end was trimmed by 1 base and the J gene end by 5 bases; junction bases not matched to a gene: 3. The CDR3 is made up of 15 amino acids. CDR3 region: CASSLTSGGWETQYF. CDR3 DNA: TGTGCCAGCAGCTTGACTAGCGGGGGGTGGGAGACCCAGTACTTC.

Comments on this clonotype: A clone one base away is much larger, so this may be a read error. The V and J genes are TRBV28 and TRBJ2-7; D possibly corresponds to TRBD1 (7 bases). Trimming shortened V by 3 bases and J by 4 bases, and 16 bases separated the two germline ends. The CDR3 consists of 15 residues. CDR1 is MDHEN, CDR2 SYDVKM, per germline. Here the CDR3 reads CASSLGGAGGYEQYF. Written as DNA, the CDR3 is TGTGCCAGCAGTTTGGGAGGAGCAGGGGGTTACGAGCAGTACTTC. The full variable domain, rest sourced from reference TRBV28 and TRBJ2-7, is DVKVTQSSRYLVKRTGEKVFLECVQDMDHENMFWYRQDPGLGLRLIYFSYDVKMKEKGDIPEGYSVSREKKERFSLILESASTNQTSMYLCASSLGGAGGYEQYFGPGTRLTVT.

This clonotype occurred many times. The chain employs TRBV30 and TRBJ1-5; D not resolved. Trimming removed 0 bases from V and 2 bases from J, with 11 bases in between. The germline CDR1 and CDR2 sequences are GTSNPN and SVGIG (reference sequence). This CDR3 has 15 amino acids. The CDR3 DNA is TGTGCCTGGAGTGTACAAGGGAAGGGCAATCAGCCCCAGCATTTT. This sequence encodes CAWSVQGKGNQPQHF.

There are a few counts of this clonotype. The chain carries TRBV7-2 and TRBJ1-2, with a possible D match to TRBD1 (6 bases). Trimming removed 4 bases from V and 4 bases from J, with 13 bases in between. Germline assignment: CDR1 SGHTA and CDR2 FQGNSA. The CDR3 contains 14 residues. The CDR3 bases are TGTGCCAGCAGCTCCCAGGGAGGGGGCTATGGCTACACCTTC. Its translation is CASSSQGGGYGYTF.

This clonotype was counted a few times. A read error may explain this, as a much larger clone is one base away. The genes are TRBV20-1 and TRBJ2-5; D might be TRBD2 (7 bases). The CDR3 runs to 17 residues. Looked up from germline, CDR1 is DFQATT and CDR2 is SNEGSKA (reference sequence). V shed 3 bases and J shed 1 base, with 21 bases lying between them. The chain's CDR3 is CSASSLGGHPFQETQYF. The CDR3 nucleotides read TGCAGTGCTAGCTCACTCGGGGGGCATCCCTTCCAAGAGACCCAGTACTTC.

As concerns this clonotype: This may stem from a read error, because a much larger clone lies one nucleotide away. J is TRBJ2-3 and V is TRBV12-3 or TRBV12-4; 8 bases agree with TRBD2. V was clipped by 10 bases and J by 5 bases; unmatched bases: 8. The CDR3 contains 13 residues. The CDR3 DNA sequence: TGTGCCAACAAACCCGGGGGGGGAGATACGCAGTATTTT. Amino acids: CANKPGGGDTQYF.

This clonotype was observed at least ten times. The gene calls are TRBV20-1 and TRBJ2-3, with D tentatively TRBD1 (5 bases). Germline V gives CDR1 DFQATT, CDR2 SNEGSKA (reference sequence). This CDR3 comprises 16 residues. V was trimmed by 4 bases and J by 2 bases, leaving 19 bases between them. Here the CDR3 reads CSATRGASPFTDTQYF. Here the CDR3 DNA reads TGCAGTGCTACCCGTGGGGCGAGCCCTTTCACAGATACGCAGTATTTT.

This clonotype was counted only a few times. J is TRBJ2-2 and V is TRBV4-3; 10 positions agree with TRBD2. The CDR3 spans 16 residues. Per germline, CDR1 LGHNA and CDR2 YSLEER. The V and J ends lost 0 bases and 7 bases, in that order; junction bases with no gene match: 5. CDR3 amino acids: CASSQDTSGVIGELFF. The CDR3 DNA sequence: TGCGCCAGCAGCCAAGATACTAGCGGGGTGATCGGGGAGCTGTTTTTT.

This clonotype showed up just once. V gene TRBV3-1 combines with J gene TRBJ2-1, with D perhaps matching TRBD1 (6 bases). V shed 6 bases and J shed 6 bases, with 18 bases lying between them. CDR3 size: 15 residues. CDR1 and CDR2 (germline): LGHDT, YNNKEL (reference sequence). The CDR3 protein is CASSYSPGAPNEQFF. CDR3 nucleotide sequence: TGTGCCAGCAGTTACTCTCCAGGGGCTCCCAATGAGCAGTTCTTC.

The chain recombines TRBV24-1 with TRBJ2-7, with D possibly TRBD2 on 6 matching bases. Germline CDR1 KGHDR, CDR2 SFDVKD. The CDR3 length is 15 residues. Between the trimmed V and J ends, which lost 3 bases and 5 bases, there was a span of 16 bases. CDR3 region: CATSDAGLRGDEQYF. The CDR3 DNA sequence: TGTGCCACCAGTGATGCGGGACTCCGTGGAGACGAGCAGTACTTC.

This clonotype was picked up many times. The chain couples TRBV20-1 to TRBJ2-1, with 7 bases that match TRBD1. Germline V gives CDR1 DFQATT, CDR2 SNEGSKA (reference sequence). Trimming cost V 3 bases and J 3 bases; bases outside gene matches: 8. The CDR3 extends over 15 amino acids. Here the CDR3 DNA reads TGCAGTGCTAGCCCCGGGACAGCTATCTACAATGAGCAGTTCTTC. It codes for CSASPGTAIYNEQFF.

This sequence joins TRBV3-1 and TRBJ1-2; 7 bases fit TRBD1. Germline assignment: CDR1 LGHDT and CDR2 YNNKEL (reference sequence). Trimming cost V 4 bases and J 8 bases; bases outside gene matches: 10. The length of the CDR3 is 14 residues. The CDR3 reads CASSRQGSTSGYTF. The CDR3 DNA reads TGTGCCAGCAGCCGACAGGGAAGTACTAGCGGCTACACCTTC. The variable domain in full, with the rest retrieved from reference TRBV3-1 and TRBJ1-2, is DTAVSQTPKYLVTQMGNDKSIKCEQNLGHDTMYWYKQDSKKFLKIMFSYNNKELIINETVPNRFSPKSPDKAHLNLHINSLELGDSAVYFCASSRQGSTSGYTFGSGTRLTVV.

Comments on this clonotype: A much larger clone sits a single nucleotide away, making a read error possible. The chain combines TRBV25-1 with TRBJ2-4, with D perhaps being TRBD1 or TRBD2 (5 bases each). Germline V CDR1 and CDR2: MGHDK, SYGVNS. This CDR3 region has 16 residues. The CDR3 protein is CASSAGHSIAKSIQYF. Written as DNA, the CDR3 is TGTGCCAGCAGTGCGGGGCACAGTATAGCCAAAAGCATTCAGTACTTC.

This clonotype was counted between two and nine times. Just one base apart from a much larger clone, this may be a read error. V and J are TRBV6-1 and TRBJ2-1; 11 bases agree with TRBD1. Unmatched junction bases numbered 12, after V lost 6 bases and J lost 8 bases. Germline V gene lookup returns CDR1 MNHNS and CDR2 SASEGT. The CDR3 consists of 16 residues. CDR3 sequence: CASSTIGTGGYDEQFF. The CDR3 nucleotides are TGTGCCAGCAGCACCATCGGGACAGGGGGGTACGATGAGCAGTTCTTC.

To note about this clonotype: This may arise from a read error, as a much more abundant clone is one base away. The CDR3: CASSLERRAGGEQFF. DNA of the CDR3: TGCGCCAGCAGCCTGGAACGACGGGCTGGAGGTGAGCAGTTCTTC. The V call is TRBV5-1, the J call TRBJ2-1; tentatively, D is TRBD2 (5 bases). The germline CDR1 and CDR2 sequences are SGHRS and YFSETQ. V was cut by 4 bases and J by 9 bases, with 20 bases left in between. CDR3 length equals 15 residues.

Written as DNA, the CDR3 is TGTGCCATCAGTGGAGGACTACACGCAGATACGCAGTATTTT. Encoded protein: CAISGGLHADTQYF. V is TRBV10-3 and J is TRBJ2-3, with D possibly TRBD2 on 6 matching bases. CDR3 length: 14 residues. CDR1 and CDR2 (germline): ENHRY, SYGVKD. The V end lost 4 bases, the J end lost 4 bases, and 12 bases lay between the germline ends.

This clonotype was seen at least ten times. The rearrangement links TRBV4-2 to TRBJ2-5, with 12 positions matching TRBD2. Germline trimming cut 1 base from V and 5 bases from J; bases unmatched to any gene: 8. Germline V gene lookup returns CDR1 LGHNA and CDR2 YNFKEQ. This CDR3 spans 17 amino acids. The DNA for the CDR3 is TGTGCCAGCAGCCAAGGATCTAGCGGGGGGGCCTCGGAGACCCAGTACTTC. This translates into CASSQGSSGGASETQYF.

This chain uses TRBV27 with TRBJ2-7; 9 bases match TRBD2. V lost 3 bases to trimming and J lost 4 bases; unmatched junction nucleotides: 7. This CDR3 has 15 residues. Germline V lookup: CDR1 MNHEY, CDR2 SMNVEV (reference sequence). CDR3: CASSFTGTSTYEQYF. The CDR3 nucleotides read TGTGCCAGCAGTTTCACCGGGACTAGCACTTACGAGCAGTACTTC.

This clonotype turned up a few times. V and J are TRBV11-2 and TRBJ2-1; D is uncertain. Trimming cost V 2 bases and J 13 bases, with 18 bases left between them. The CDR3 length is 14 residues. Germline CDR1 reads SGHAT; CDR2 reads FQNNGV. The CDR3 DNA reads TGTGCCAGCAGCTTATTCGCCTTGTCGGAGACCCAGTTCTTC. The encoded protein is CASSLFALSETQFF. Using reference TRBV11-2 and TRBJ2-1 for the parts outside the CDR3, the full variable domain is EAGVAQSPRYKIIEKRQSVAFWCNPISGHATLYWYQQILGQGPKLLIQFQNNGVVDDSQLPKDRFSAERLKGVDSTLKIQPAKLEDSAVYLCASSLFALSETQFFGPGTRLTVL.

This clonotype was observed a few times. The DNA of the CDR3 is TGTGCCAGCAGCATCGGTCCTGGGTCGCCTGAGCAGTTCTTC. Amino acid sequence: CASSIGPGSPEQFF. V usage is TRBV7-2 and J usage is TRBJ2-1; D remains ambiguous. Germline V CDR1 and CDR2: SGHTA, FQGNSA. Trimming stripped 5 bases from V and 9 bases from J, with 17 bases between. This CDR3 comprises 14 residues.

The chain has TRBV7-2 and TRBJ2-3; D not resolved. The germline V gene encodes CDR1 SGHTA and CDR2 FQGNSA. Trimming stripped 5 bases from V and 0 bases from J, with 12 bases between. The CDR3 spans 15 residues. The CDR3 region is CASSPLTRSTDTQYF. The CDR3 coding sequence is TGTGCCAGCAGCCCCCTCACCCGGAGCACAGATACGCAGTATTTT.

This clonotype was detected a few times. This chain's CDR3 is CASSPDRGRGPLHF. For the CDR3, the DNA is TGTGCCAGCTCACCTGACAGGGGGCGCGGACCCCTCCACTTT. The rearrangement uses TRBV18 and TRBJ1-6; 10 nucleotides line up with TRBD1. Germline V CDR1 and CDR2: KGHSH, LQKENI. J lost 12 bases, V lost 3 bases, and 5 bases had no gene match. CDR3 size: 14 residues. The full variable domain, rest sourced from reference TRBV18 and TRBJ1-6, is NAGVMQNPRHLVRRRGQEARLRCSPMKGHSHVYWYRQLPEEGLKFMVYLQKENIIDESGMPKERFSAEFPKEGPSILRIQQVVRGDSAAYFCASSPDRGRGPLHFGNGTRLTVT.

V is TRBV7-2 and J is TRBJ2-5, with TRBD2 matching 12 bases. The DNA end is more similar to TRBJ2-7, so the J call may be wrong. This CDR3 has 16 amino acids. Germline V gives CDR1 SGHTA, CDR2 FQGNSA. The CDR3 sequence: CASSSPSGGARGEQYF. The DNA for the CDR3 is TGTGCCAGCAGCTCCCCTAGCGGGGGGGCCCGGGGCGAGCAGTACTTC.

This clonotype was seen repeatedly, ten times or more. The chain uses TRBV20-1 and TRBJ2-7, with D uncertain. Germline V lookup: CDR1 DFQATT, CDR2 SNEGSKA (reference sequence). The V end was cut by 2 bases, the J end by 2 bases, with 13 bases between. The CDR3 extends over 14 amino acids. For the CDR3, the DNA is TGCAGTGCTAGAAACAGTTTCGACCCCTACGAGCAGTACTTC. It specifies CSARNSFDPYEQYF.

J is TRBJ1-2 and V is TRBV19, with D uncertain. CDR3 size: 13 residues. Germline loops: CDR1 LNHDA, CDR2 SQIVND (reference sequence). V shed 4 bases and J shed 4 bases, with 10 bases lying between them. CDR3 bases: TGTGCCAGTAGTAGGAGGGAGTTCTATGGCTACACCTTC. Translating gives CASSRREFYGYTF.

This clonotype has a count of ten or more. The rearrangement uses TRBV7-2 and TRBJ1-2; no firm D call. Per germline, CDR1 SGHTA and CDR2 FQGNSA. With 3 bases removed from V and 8 bases from J, the gap between germline ends came to 16 bases. CDR3 size: 14 residues. The CDR3: CASSFSTTMRGYTF. The CDR3 DNA sequence: TGTGCCAGCAGCTTTTCGACTACGATGAGGGGCTACACCTTC.

A word on this clonotype: Given a much more abundant clone one base away, this may be a read error. The V gene is TRBV12-3 or TRBV12-4, the J gene TRBJ2-2, with 10 nucleotides matching TRBD1. The CDR3 covers 14 residues. The CDR3 nucleotides are TGTGCCTCCACGACAGGGGGCGTTAACGGGGAGCGGTTTTTT. This encodes CASTTGGVNGERFF.

The V call is TRBV9, the J call TRBJ2-1; tentative D call: TRBD2 (5 bases). The germline CDR1 and CDR2 sequences are SGDLS and YYNGEE. CDR3 length: 14 amino acids. V shed 0 bases and J shed 7 bases, with 11 bases lying between them. CDR3 residues: CASSVGPSRNEQFF. CDR3 DNA: TGTGCCAGCAGCGTAGGCCCTAGCCGGAATGAGCAGTTCTTC.

In this sample, this clonotype turned up many times. The chain combines TRBV12-3 or TRBV12-4 with TRBJ2-2; D gene uncertain. The CDR3 covers 14 residues. Between the trimmed V and J ends, which lost 2 bases and 3 bases, there was a span of 7 bases. The CDR3 sequence: CASSLYGDTGELFF. The CDR3 region has the DNA TGTGCCAGCAGTTTATATGGGGACACCGGGGAGCTGTTTTTT.